What follows describes a single TCR beta chain. Clones were read by immunoSEQ multiplex PCR, and TCRdb kept only the in-frame ones, dropping some. Among some 180,000 clones, roughly 80% were seen once, and the ten largest hold approximately 13%. The data were taken from a study of blood T cell repertoires in COVID-19. The CDR3 consists of 16 residues. Per the germline V gene, CDR1 is LNHDA and CDR2 is SQIVND (reference sequence). V lost 6 bases and J lost 8; bases outside the gene matches: 16. Sequencing was performed on peripheral blood. The sequence came from a man aged 50 to 59 who had recovered from COVID-19. V usage is TRBV19 and J usage is TRBJ2-1; TRBD2 matches 7 bases. CDR3 nucleotides: TGTGCCAGTAGCAGGGATAGGGCGGGAGTCCGCGATGAGCAGTTCTTC. Encoded protein: CASSRDRAGVRDEQFF.